These 27 T cell receptor beta chains came from one sample sequenced in a study of OX40 agonist ivuxolimab in advanced cancers. Assay: immunoSEQ multiplex PCR; the TCRdb copy retains only in-frame clones and omits some. The sample holds over 150,000 clones, roughly 92% seen once. Sequenced material: CD4+ or CD8+ T cells sorted from blood, taken in a trial of the OX40 agonist ivuxolimab. The receptor source for this set is an adult with an advanced solid tumor such as melanoma, head and neck, liver or kidney cancer.

V gene TRBV6-1 combines with J gene TRBJ1-5; unclear D gene. V lost 7 bases and J lost 0, with 13 bases in between. The CDR3 contains 15 residues. From germline, CDR1 is MNHNS and CDR2 SASEGT. CDR3 in DNA: TGTGCCAGCACCCCGGGTAGCGGTAGCAATCAGCCCCAGCATTTT. The encoded protein is CASTPGSGSNQPQHF.

V is TRBV7-8 and J is TRBJ2-5; 8 bases match TRBD2. The germline V gene has CDR1 SGHVS and CDR2 FQNEAQ. The V segment lost 2 bases and the J segment 3 bases; nucleotides outside the gene matches: 8. The CDR3 runs 16 residues. The CDR3 spells CASSLIGGARKETQYF. In DNA, the CDR3 is TGTGCCAGCAGCTTAATCGGGGGGGCGCGAAAAGAGACCCAGTACTTC.

The V call is TRBV19, the J call TRBJ1-2; possible D gene TRBD1, 5 bases. Germline-derived CDR1 and CDR2 are LNHDA and SQIVND (reference sequence). The CDR3 is made up of 13 amino acids. The ends were cut back, 5 bases at V and 4 bases at J, with 11 bases in the middle. CDR3 amino acids: CASSETGPYGYTF. The CDR3 nucleotides are TGTGCCAGTAGTGAAACAGGACCCTATGGCTACACCTTC.

The chain is built from TRBV7-2 and TRBJ2-7; perhaps TRBD1 as D (5 bases). The CDR3 covers 16 residues. V shed 1 base and J shed 5 bases, with 18 bases lying between them. Germline CDR1 reads SGHTA; CDR2 reads FQGNSA. The CDR3 region has the DNA TGTGCCAGCAGCTTAGGGATGTGGGGCCCCTTGGACGAGCAGTACTTC. It encodes CASSLGMWGPLDEQYF.

This clone was observed a few times. The chain is built from TRBV6-6 and TRBJ2-7; tentatively, D is TRBD1 or TRBD2 (6 bases each). Germline-derived CDR1 and CDR2 are MNHNY and SVGAGI (reference sequence). The ends were cut back, 5 bases at V and 10 bases at J, with 15 bases in the middle. The CDR3 contains 12 residues. Here the CDR3 reads CASSQSRGGQYF. CDR3 sequence (DNA): TGTGCCAGCAGTCAGAGCAGGGGAGGACAGTACTTC.

This chain joins TRBV9 and TRBJ2-1; TRBD1 matches 9 bases. This CDR3 comprises 16 residues. Unmatched junction bases numbered 11, after V lost 6 bases and J lost 4 bases. From germline, CDR1 is SGDLS and CDR2 YYNGEE. CDR3 in amino acids: CASTPFGTGLYNEQFF. The CDR3 coding sequence is TGTGCCAGCACCCCCTTTGGGACAGGGTTGTACAATGAGCAGTTCTTC.

The DNA of the CDR3 is TGTGCCAGTTGGAAGGGGAGGGCTGAAGCTTTCTTT. Encoded protein: CASWKGRAEAFF. This sequence joins TRBV28 and TRBJ1-1, with a tentative D call TRBD1 (5 bases). The CDR3 totals 12 residues. V dropped 9 bases and J dropped 6 bases, with 14 bases sitting between them. Germline CDR1 is MDHEN and CDR2 is SYDVKM.

Remarks on this clone: The sample carries other DNA sequences with the same CDR3. The chain has TRBV11-2 and TRBJ1-2, with a tentative D call TRBD1 (5 bases). The CDR3 is 15 residues long. Trimming cost V 0 bases and J 6 bases, with 14 bases left between them. Germline CDR1 SGHAT, CDR2 FQNNGV. The CDR3 spells CASSLDPSGLDGYTF. CDR3 in DNA: TGTGCCAGCAGCTTAGATCCCTCAGGGCTCGATGGCTACACCTTC.

This clone came up once. The V gene is TRBV2, the J gene TRBJ2-1; D not certain. The V gene lost 6 bases and the J gene lost 9 bases, with 9 bases spanning the gap. CDR3 size: 11 residues. Germline lookup yields CDR1 SNHLY and CDR2 FYNNEI. The CDR3 DNA follows: TGTGCCAGCAGCGATTCCAGTGAGCAGTTCTTC. It yields the protein CASSDSSEQFF.

This clone has only one observation. The V call is TRBV5-6, the J call TRBJ1-6, with D perhaps TRBD1 (5 bases). The germline gives CDR1 SGHDT, CDR2 YYEEEE. Trimming stripped 0 bases from V and 3 bases from J, with 13 bases between. CDR3 length equals 17 residues. The CDR3 reads CASSLAGPVNYNSPLHF. Here the CDR3 DNA reads TGTGCCAGCAGCTTGGCGGGGCCGGTGAACTATAATTCACCCCTCCACTTT. Together with reference TRBV5-6 and TRBJ1-6, the CDR3 gives the full variable domain: DAGVTQSPTHLIKTRGQQVTLRCSPKSGHDTVSWYQQALGQGPQFIFQYYEEEERQRGNFPDRFSGHQFPNYSSELNVNALLLGDSALYLCASSLAGPVNYNSPLHFGNGTRLTVT.

Only a few counts were recorded for this clone. The chain links TRBV7-2 to TRBJ2-7; tentatively, D is TRBD2 (5 bases). The CDR3 sequence is 13 residues long. Germline CDR1 is SGHTA and CDR2 is FQGNSA. Deletions cut 5 bases from V and 3 bases from J, with 11 bases between. The CDR3 here is CASSPWRSYEQYF. In nucleotides, the CDR3 is TGTGCCAGCAGCCCCTGGAGGAGCTACGAGCAGTACTTC.

The chain uses TRBV5-1 and TRBJ2-5, with D possibly being TRBD1 or TRBD2 (7 bases each). The CDR3 totals 13 residues. In germline, CDR1 is SGHRS, CDR2 YFSETQ. V was shortened by 5 bases and J by 6 bases, with 14 bases between the two germline ends. The chain's CDR3 is CASRREGAQTQYF. The CDR3 bases are TGCGCCAGCAGGAGGGAGGGGGCACAGACCCAGTACTTC.

Notes on this clone: The same CDR3 is also encoded by other DNA sequences in this sample. The genes are TRBV6-5 and TRBJ2-3; D gene unclear. Germline CDR1 is MNHEY and CDR2 is SVGAGI. The CDR3 extends over 13 amino acids. V was clipped by 4 bases and J by 3 bases, with 8 bases between them. Here the CDR3 reads CASSSGGTDTQYF. CDR3 sequence (DNA): TGTGCCAGCAGTTCCGGTGGGACAGATACGCAGTATTTT.

The CDR3 region is CASSAPGVSSYNEQFF. CDR3 DNA sequence: TGTGCCAGCAGTGCCCCAGGGGTCAGCTCCTACAATGAGCAGTTCTTC. V gene TRBV25-1 combines with J gene TRBJ2-1, with D perhaps TRBD1 (6 bases). The germline V gene has CDR1 MGHDK and CDR2 SYGVNS. This CDR3 has 16 amino acids. V lost 4 bases and J lost 0, with 13 bases in between.

This clone was detected a few times. In the same sample, other DNA sequences code for this CDR3. The CDR3 here is CASSPPSTDTQYF. CDR3 DNA sequence: TGTGCCAGCTCACCACCGAGCACAGATACGCAGTATTTT. The chain combines TRBV18 with TRBJ2-3; D call uncertain. Trimming stripped 0 bases from V and 0 bases from J, with 1 base between. The length of the CDR3 is 13 residues. Germline V CDR1 and CDR2: KGHSH, LQKENI.

V and J are TRBV6-1 and TRBJ2-7; D is ambiguous. The CDR3 is 12 residues long. V was cut by 4 bases and J by 2 bases, with 6 bases left in between. From germline, CDR1 is MNHNS and CDR2 SASEGT. The CDR3 DNA is TGTGCCAGCAGTGCCCGGCCCTACGAGCAGTACTTC. Its translation: CASSARPYEQYF.

The chain has TRBV5-4 and TRBJ1-1; D call uncertain. This CDR3 is built from 14 residues. CDR1 is SGHNT and CDR2 is YYREEE in the germline V gene (reference sequence). The V and J ends lost 1 base and 0 bases respectively, with 7 bases between them. The CDR3: CASSLMGVNTEAFF. The CDR3 coding sequence is TGTGCCAGCAGCTTGATGGGCGTGAACACTGAAGCTTTCTTT.

The chain combines TRBV27 with TRBJ1-1; unclear D gene. CDR1 MNHEY and CDR2 SMNVEV come from the germline V gene (reference sequence). V lost 6 bases and J lost 5, with 16 bases in between. The length of the CDR3 is 14 residues. CDR3 DNA sequence: TGTGCCAGCAGGCTAGGAGGGTCGAGGACTGAAGCTTTCTTT. It yields the protein CASRLGGSRTEAFF.

The CDR3 sequence is CASSPRSGFYNEQFF. The CDR3 coding sequence is TGTGCCAGTAGTCCACGTAGCGGGTTTTACAATGAGCAGTTCTTC. The V and J genes are TRBV19 and TRBJ2-1, with 7 nucleotides matching TRBD2. The CDR3 is 15 amino acids. The germline gives CDR1 LNHDA, CDR2 SQIVND (reference sequence). Trimming removed 5 bases from V and 4 bases from J; junction bases left unmatched: 8.

Turning to this clone: This sample includes further DNA sequences coding for the same CDR3. This CDR3 is CASSRGANYGYTF. The CDR3 bases are TGTGCCAGCTCGCGAGGGGCAAACTATGGCTACACCTTC. The chain recombines TRBV7-2 with TRBJ1-2; a possible D gene is TRBD1 (5 bases). The CDR3 is made up of 13 amino acids. V dropped 8 bases and J dropped 2 bases, with 12 bases sitting between them. Germline loops: CDR1 SGHTA, CDR2 FQGNSA. Combining the CDR3 with reference TRBV7-2 and TRBJ1-2 gives the whole variable domain GAGVSQSPSNKVTEKGKDVELRCDPISGHTALYWYRQSLGQGLEFLIYFQGNSAPDKSGLPSDRFSAERTGGSVSTLTIQRTQQEDSAVYLCASSRGANYGYTFGSGTRLTVV.

The rearrangement uses TRBV7-2 and TRBJ1-1, with D possibly TRBD1 on 5 matching bases. This CDR3 is built from 13 residues. Trimming took off 6 bases at V and 1 base at J, with 9 bases between the two ends. CDR1 and CDR2 from the germline V gene are SGHTA and FQGNSA. CDR3 sequence reads: CASRGVGNTEAFF. Written as DNA, the CDR3 is TGTGCCAGCAGGGGGGTCGGGAACACTGAAGCTTTCTTT. Supplemented by reference TRBV7-2 and TRBJ1-1, the full variable domain reads GAGVSQSPSNKVTEKGKDVELRCDPISGHTALYWYRQSLGQGLEFLIYFQGNSAPDKSGLPSDRFSAERTGGSVSTLTIQRTQQEDSAVYLCASRGVGNTEAFFGQGTRLTVV.

The rearrangement links TRBV19 to TRBJ2-5, with TRBD1 matching 9 bases. The CDR3 has 15 residues. Trimming cost V 6 bases and J 4 bases; bases outside gene matches: 9. Germline CDR1 reads LNHDA; CDR2 reads SQIVND (reference sequence). CDR3 region: CASSLGTGRGETQYF. The CDR3 DNA reads TGTGCCAGTAGCCTGGGGACAGGGAGGGGAGAGACCCAGTACTTC.

The chain links TRBV18 to TRBJ2-5, with no clear D. CDR1 and CDR2 (germline): KGHSH, LQKENI. V lost 5 bases and J lost 2, with 9 bases in between. The CDR3 runs to 13 residues. CDR3 bases: TGTGCCAGCTCATTAGGGTATCAAGAGACCCAGTACTTC. The encoded protein is CASSLGYQETQYF.

The chain recombines TRBV7-2 with TRBJ2-3, with 10 bases fitting TRBD2. The trim removed 1 base at V and 7 bases at J, leaving 8 bases unmatched. This CDR3 is built from 16 residues. Looked up from germline, CDR1 is SGHTA and CDR2 is FQGNSA. For the CDR3, the DNA is TGTGCCAGCAGCTTAGGCGTTCCTAGCGGGAGAAATACGCAGTATTTT. This sequence encodes CASSLGVPSGRNTQYF.

The rearrangement links TRBV11-2 to TRBJ2-1, with TRBD1 matching over 7 bases. Trimming at V came to 10 bases and at J to 3 bases, leaving 6 bases not matched to a gene. This CDR3 is 13 amino acids long. Germline V gives CDR1 SGHAT, CDR2 FQNNGV. CDR3 loop: CANSRDSYNEQFF. For the CDR3, the DNA is TGTGCCAACTCGAGGGACAGCTACAATGAGCAGTTCTTC.

The chain carries TRBV20-1 and TRBJ1-2; maybe TRBD1 (6 bases). CDR3 length: 11 residues. Germline loops: CDR1 DFQATT, CDR2 SNEGSKA (reference sequence). Trimming removed 7 bases from V and 8 bases from J, with 14 bases in between. CDR3 in amino acids: CSGVKGGGYTF. In DNA, the CDR3 is TGCAGTGGGGTGAAGGGGGGCGGCTACACCTTC.

To note about this clone: This specimen includes other DNA sequences encoding the same CDR3. The rearrangement links TRBV7-2 to TRBJ1-3; no clear D gene. Germline V lookup: CDR1 SGHTA, CDR2 FQGNSA. CDR3 size: 14 residues. Trimming took off 5 bases at V and 1 base at J, with 9 bases between the two ends. The DNA for the CDR3 is TGTGCCAGCAGCCCCGGTGGGTCTGGAAACACCATATATTTT. Protein sequence: CASSPGGSGNTIYF.